The clone carrying this T cell receptor (beta chain) was found a few times. Its antigen is undetermined. The sample belongs to a study of PD-1 blockade in classical Hodgkin lymphoma. Using immunoSEQ multiplex PCR, the repertoire was profiled, and TCRdb retains in-frame clones only, with some absent. The repertoire includes some 63,000 clones, roughly 90% of them detected once, and 9.7% sits in the top ten. Findings and caveats of the study: There remain no defined causes for the repertoire differences, which possibly reflect disease activity or prior therapy. Complete responders entered with baseline diversity on par with newly diagnosed patients, the results showed.

Each of the patients experienced relapse following autologous stem cell transplantation, and their brentuximab vedotin exposure differed. Responses achieved at best were complete response, partial response or progressive disease. Here the sequenced sample was peripheral blood mononuclear cells (PBMCs), taken at baseline. This sequence was found in a human donor with classical Hodgkin lymphoma.

The CDR3 region is CASSSGRPQETQYF. For the CDR3, the DNA is TGCGCCAGCAGCTCCGGACGGCCACAAGAGACCCAGTACTTC. This sequence joins TRBV5-1 and TRBJ2-5, with unresolved D. The V gene's germline CDR1 is SGHRS and CDR2 YFSETQ. The CDR3 contains 14 residues. Trimming left V 3 bases short and J 2 bases short, with 11 bases between.